Here is one T cell receptor (beta chain) with its context. What it binds is unknown. This record comes from a study of CD8 T cells in Susac syndrome. Findings and limits, study-wide: Only a relatively small number of individuals were included in the TCR sequencing and HLA analysis.

The ends were cut back, 5 bases at V and 5 bases at J, with 10 bases in the middle. Germline CDR1 is SEHNR and CDR2 is FQNEAQ (reference sequence). The CDR3 is made up of 13 amino acids. Random-hexamer reverse transcription was applied to roughly 0.5 to 1 ug RNA. With immunoSEQ multiplex PCR, TCR beta CDR3 was amplified across 54 Vbeta and 13 Jbeta. TCRdb independently ran MiXCR on the immunoSEQ multiplex PCR reads; one entry per CDR3 protein. There are about 400,000 distinct CDR3 sequences in the sample; approximately 85% occur only once, and approximately 0.12% lies in the top ten. The sequenced target, TCR beta, came from blood CD8+ and CD4+ T cells. Treatment-naive patients with stable or active relapsing-remitting disease served as multiple sclerosis controls.

The chain joins TRBV7-9 to TRBJ2-1; D gene ambiguous. Material: CD8+ T cells from PBMCs. This clonotype was sampled from a human donor with multiple sclerosis. This chain's CDR3 is CASSQSTDNEQFF. In DNA form, the CDR3 reads TGTGCCAGCAGCCAATCAACGGACAATGAGCAGTTCTTC.